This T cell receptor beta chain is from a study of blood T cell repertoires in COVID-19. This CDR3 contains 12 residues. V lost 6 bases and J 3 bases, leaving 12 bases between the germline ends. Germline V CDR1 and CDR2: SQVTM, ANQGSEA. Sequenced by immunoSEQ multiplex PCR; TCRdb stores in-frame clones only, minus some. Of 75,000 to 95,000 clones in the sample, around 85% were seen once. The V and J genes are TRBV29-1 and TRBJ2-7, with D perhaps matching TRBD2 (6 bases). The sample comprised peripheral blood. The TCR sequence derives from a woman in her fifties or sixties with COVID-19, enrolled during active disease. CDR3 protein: CSVDVGGYEQYF. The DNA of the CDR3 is TGCAGCGTGGACGTGGGGGGCTACGAGCAGTACTTC.